One sample yielded the 10 T cell receptor beta chains listed below, sequenced in a study of blood T cells in healthy people across ages. Primers used in a second PCR of about 7 to 12 cycles were a sample-barcoded 5' primer and a J-beta primer mix. TCRdb fed the 5' RACE reads into MiXCR, producing one record per CDR3 protein. This table holds about 570,000 distinct CDR3 sequences, 27% found once. Sequenced material: blood. The receptors were sampled from a woman in her 70s in good health.

The V gene is TRBV6-1, the J gene TRBJ2-2, with 9 bases identical to TRBD1. Germline values: CDR1 MNHNS, CDR2 SASEGT. The junction had 3 bases not matched to a gene; V was cut back by 7 bases and J by 0 bases. This CDR3 comprises 15 residues. The CDR3 protein is CASNRDRANTGELFF. The CDR3 DNA reads TGTGCCAGCAATAGGGACAGGGCGAACACCGGGGAGCTGTTTTTT.

This clonotype was seen many times. The gene calls are TRBV9 and TRBJ1-1, with D unresolved. CDR3 length equals 15 residues. CDR1 SGDLS and CDR2 YYNGEE come from the germline V gene. V shed 0 bases and J shed 0 bases, with 9 bases lying between them. As DNA, the CDR3 is TGTGCCAGCAGCGTAGGTCATGTCATGAACACTGAAGCTTTCTTT. Residues: CASSVGHVMNTEAFF.

The rearrangement joins TRBV20-1 to TRBJ2-1; unclear D gene. This CDR3 spans 12 amino acids. Germline lookup yields CDR1 DFQATT and CDR2 SNEGSKA (reference sequence). DNA of the CDR3: TGCAGCCCCAACTCGGGTAACAATGAGCAGTTCTTC. Protein: CSPNSGNNEQFF.

Many counts were recorded for this clonotype. The gene calls are TRBV7-2 and TRBJ2-5, with 12 nucleotides matching TRBD2. CDR3 length: 15 residues. Germline-derived CDR1 and CDR2 are SGHTA and FQGNSA. V gave up 4 bases and J gave up 2 bases; unmatched junction bases: 2. The CDR3 is CASSWLAGGQETQYF. The CDR3 DNA reads as TGTGCCAGCAGCTGGCTAGCGGGGGGGCAAGAGACCCAGTACTTC. Complete variable domain (other parts from reference TRBV7-2 and TRBJ2-5): GAGVSQSPSNKVTEKGKDVELRCDPISGHTALYWYRQSLGQGLEFLIYFQGNSAPDKSGLPSDRFSAERTGGSVSTLTIQRTQQEDSAVYLCASSWLAGGQETQYFGPGTRLLVL.

With regard to this clonotype: At one of its ends the junction is not consistent with the germline gene, which may arise from a read error. V gene TRBV20-1 combines with J gene TRBJ1-4; D gene uncertain. The CDR3 sequence is 13 residues long. The germline V gene has CDR1 DFQATT and CDR2 SNEGSKA (reference sequence). For the CDR3, the DNA is TGCAGTGCTGGGTTGGGAGTGGGTGAAAGACTGTTTTTT. Translated: CSAGLGVGERLFF.

This clonotype showed up just a few times. The chain uses TRBV4-2 and TRBJ2-5; 8 bases map to TRBD2. V shed 0 bases and J 1 base; nucleotides not matched to a gene: 4. In germline, CDR1 is LGHNA, CDR2 YNFKEQ. This CDR3 region has 16 residues. CDR3 sequence: CASSQERSGGQETQYF. The CDR3 coding sequence is TGTGCCAGCAGCCAAGAGCGAAGCGGGGGCCAAGAGACCCAGTACTTC.

This clonotype was recorded a few times. The junction departs from germline at one end; a sequencing error may be responsible. V is TRBV5-1 and J is TRBJ2-2; D is possibly TRBD1 or TRBD2 (5 bases each). The CDR3 extends over 15 amino acids. The germline V gene has CDR1 SGHRS and CDR2 YFSETQ. CDR3 nucleotides: TGCGCCAGCAGCCCGAGCGGCGCGGACACTGGGGAGCTGTTTTTT. This codes for CASSPSGADTGELFF.

This clonotype was seen only a few times. V is TRBV20-1 and J is TRBJ2-3; D may be TRBD1 (6 bases). V gave up 1 base and J gave up 3 bases, with 8 bases separating them. CDR3 length equals 13 residues. CDR1 and CDR2 (germline): DFQATT, SNEGSKA (reference sequence). This CDR3 reads CSARGTGTDTQYF. In nucleotides, the CDR3 is TGCAGTGCTAGAGGAACAGGGACAGATACGCAGTATTTT.

This clonotype was seen a handful of times. The rearrangement uses TRBV27 and TRBJ1-4; no clear D gene. CDR3 length equals 16 residues. The germline V gene has CDR1 MNHEY and CDR2 SMNVEV (reference sequence). V was cut by 3 bases and J by 4 bases, with 15 bases left in between. The CDR3 nucleotides are TGTGCCAGCAGTTTCTCTCTGGGGAGGCTTAATGAAAAACTGTTTTTT. Translation gives CASSFSLGRLNEKLFF.

The V call is TRBV10-3, the J call TRBJ2-3; no clear D. Looked up from germline, CDR1 is ENHRY and CDR2 is SYGVKD. The CDR3 is made up of 13 amino acids. V shed 0 bases and J shed 6 bases, with 7 bases lying between them. CDR3 protein: CAISESRSDTQYF. DNA for the CDR3: TGTGCCATCAGTGAGTCGAGATCTGATACGCAGTATTTT.